This TCR beta chain was captured by sequencing in a study of shared clonotypes between healthy human individuals. The CDR3 has 14 amino acids. In germline, CDR1 is SGHRS, CDR2 YFSETQ. Trimming removed 7 bases from V and 0 bases from J, with 14 bases in between. This table comes from immunoSEQ multiplex PCR, and its TCRdb copy is limited to in-frame clones, with some not included. The sample has roughly 2.4 million clones, around 95% seen once. J is TRBJ2-7 and V is TRBV5-1, with a weak D call TRBD2 (5 bases). Sequencing was done on a sample of naive CD4+ T cells sorted from blood. Stated subset: CD45RA+ positively selected. The sequence was obtained from a man between 18 and 35 years old in good health. CDR3 amino acids: CASHRGGSSYEQYF. The CDR3 DNA reads as TGCGCCAGCCATCGGGGTGGCAGCTCCTACGAGCAGTACTTC. The full variable domain, completed using reference TRBV5-1 and TRBJ2-7, is KAGVTQTPRYLIKTRGQQVTLSCSPISGHRSVSWYQQTPGQGLQFLFEYFSETQRNKGNFPGRFSGRQFSNSRSEMNVSTLELGDSALYLCASHRGGSSYEQYFGPGTRLTVT.